This T cell receptor (beta chain) originates from a study of early T cells in non-severe SARS-CoV-2 infection. Study in general: Chains were unpaired, as sequencing was done on bulk RNA from unsorted whole blood. Regarding the study as a whole: Missing private and CD4 specificities, VDJdb matching favored anti-spike CD8 responses.

V was clipped by 1 base and J by 4 bases, with 13 bases between them. The CDR3 covers 15 residues. The germline gives CDR1 LGHDT, CDR2 YNNKEL (reference sequence). Individual cDNA molecules received unique molecular identifiers. TCRdb reprocessed the 5' RACE reads with MiXCR, giving one entry per CDR3 protein. This sample carries about 56,000 distinct CDR3 sequences, about 15% of them seen once, and the ten largest clones take over 4%. On this clonotype itself: Its antigen remains unidentified.

This TCR was recovered from an adult who was a healthcare worker with PCR-confirmed SARS-CoV-2 infection or an uninfected control (not recorded which). The specimen comprised whole blood, sampled at baseline. The chain employs TRBV3-1 and TRBJ1-2; D possibly corresponds to TRBD1 (5 bases). The CDR3 DNA reads as TGTGCCAGCAGCCAAGCCGGGACGGGCAGCTATGGCTACACCTTC. Translated, it gives CASSQAGTGSYGYTF.